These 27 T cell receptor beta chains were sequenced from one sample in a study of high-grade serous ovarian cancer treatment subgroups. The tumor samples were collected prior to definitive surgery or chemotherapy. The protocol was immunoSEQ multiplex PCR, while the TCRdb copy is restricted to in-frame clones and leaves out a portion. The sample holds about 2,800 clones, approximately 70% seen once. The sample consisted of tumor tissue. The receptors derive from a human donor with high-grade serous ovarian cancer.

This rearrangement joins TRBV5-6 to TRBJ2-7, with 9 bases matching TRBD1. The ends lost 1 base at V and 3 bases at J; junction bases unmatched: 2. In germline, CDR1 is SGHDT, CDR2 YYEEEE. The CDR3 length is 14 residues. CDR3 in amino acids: CASSLWGQGYEQYF. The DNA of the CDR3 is TGTGCCAGCAGCTTGTGGGGACAGGGCTACGAGCAGTACTTC.

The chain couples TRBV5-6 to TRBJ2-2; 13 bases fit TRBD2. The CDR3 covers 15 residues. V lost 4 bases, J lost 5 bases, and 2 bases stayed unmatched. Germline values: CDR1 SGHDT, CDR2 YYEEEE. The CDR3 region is CASSAGLAGTGELFF. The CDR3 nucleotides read TGTGCCAGCAGCGCGGGACTAGCGGGGACCGGGGAGCTGTTTTTT.

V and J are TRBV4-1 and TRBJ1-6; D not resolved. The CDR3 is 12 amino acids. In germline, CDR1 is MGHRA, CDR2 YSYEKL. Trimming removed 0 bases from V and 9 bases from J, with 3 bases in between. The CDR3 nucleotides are TGCGCCAGCAGCCAAGACTTTTCACCCCTCCACTTT. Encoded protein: CASSQDFSPLHF.

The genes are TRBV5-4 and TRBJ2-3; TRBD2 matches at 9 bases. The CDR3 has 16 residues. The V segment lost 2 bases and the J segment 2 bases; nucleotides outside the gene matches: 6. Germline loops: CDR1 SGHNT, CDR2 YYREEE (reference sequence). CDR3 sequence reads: CASSFSGGPPTDTQYF. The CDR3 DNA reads TGTGCCAGCAGCTTTAGCGGGGGCCCACCCACAGATACGCAGTATTTT.

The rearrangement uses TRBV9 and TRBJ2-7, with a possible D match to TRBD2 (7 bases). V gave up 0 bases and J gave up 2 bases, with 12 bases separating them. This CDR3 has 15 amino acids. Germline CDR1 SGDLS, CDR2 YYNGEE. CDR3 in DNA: TGTGCCAGCAGCGTAGAAGGGGGGGCGGCCTACGAGCAGTACTTC. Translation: CASSVEGGAAYEQYF. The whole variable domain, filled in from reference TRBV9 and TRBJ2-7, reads DSGVTQTPKHLITATGQRVTLRCSPRSGDLSVYWYQQSLDQGLQFLIQYYNGEERAKGNILERFSAQQFPDLHSELNLSSLELGDSALYFCASSVEGGAAYEQYFGPGTRLTVT.

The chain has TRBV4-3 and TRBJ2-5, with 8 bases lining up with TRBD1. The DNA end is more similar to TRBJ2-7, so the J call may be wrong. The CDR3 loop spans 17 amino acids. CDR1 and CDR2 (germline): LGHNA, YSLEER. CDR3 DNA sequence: TGCGCCAGCAGCCAAGGGGGCACCGGGACAGGCGGCAACGAGCAGTACTTC. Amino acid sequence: CASSQGGTGTGGNEQYF.

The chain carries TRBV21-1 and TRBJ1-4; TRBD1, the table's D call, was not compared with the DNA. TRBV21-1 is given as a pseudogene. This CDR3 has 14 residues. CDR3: CASSNRTGLEKLFF. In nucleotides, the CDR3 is TGTGCCAGCAGCAACCGGACAGGGCTTGAAAAACTGTTTTTT.

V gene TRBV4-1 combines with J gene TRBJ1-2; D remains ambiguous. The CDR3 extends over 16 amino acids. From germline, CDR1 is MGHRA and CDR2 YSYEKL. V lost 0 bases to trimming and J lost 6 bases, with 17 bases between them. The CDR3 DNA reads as TGCGCCAGCAGCCAAGAACCAGCAGGCAACCGGGATGGCTACACCTTC. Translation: CASSQEPAGNRDGYTF.

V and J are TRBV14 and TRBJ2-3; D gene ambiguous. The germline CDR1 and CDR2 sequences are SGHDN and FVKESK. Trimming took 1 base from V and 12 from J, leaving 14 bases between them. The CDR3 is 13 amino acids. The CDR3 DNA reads TGTGCCAGCAGCCAAGTAACGAGCTCCGGCCAGTATTTT. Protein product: CASSQVTSSGQYF.

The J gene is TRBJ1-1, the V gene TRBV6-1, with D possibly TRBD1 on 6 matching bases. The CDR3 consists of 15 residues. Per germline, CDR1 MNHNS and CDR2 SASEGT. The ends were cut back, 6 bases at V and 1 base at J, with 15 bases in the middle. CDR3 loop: CASRSPTGRNTEAFF. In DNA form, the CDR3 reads TGTGCCAGCAGGAGCCCCACAGGGAGGAACACTGAAGCTTTCTTT.

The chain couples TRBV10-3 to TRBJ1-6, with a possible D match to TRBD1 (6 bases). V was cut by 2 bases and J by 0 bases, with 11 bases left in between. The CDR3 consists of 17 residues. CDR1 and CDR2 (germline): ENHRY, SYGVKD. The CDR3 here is CAISEQGTSSYNSPLHF. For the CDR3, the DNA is TGTGCCATCAGTGAGCAGGGGACCAGCTCCTATAATTCACCCCTCCACTTT.

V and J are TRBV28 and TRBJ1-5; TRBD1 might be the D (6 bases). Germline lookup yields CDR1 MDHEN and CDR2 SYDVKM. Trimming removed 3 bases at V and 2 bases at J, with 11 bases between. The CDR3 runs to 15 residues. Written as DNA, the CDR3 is TGTGCCAGCAGTTTTTCTGGGACACGCAATCAGCCCCAGCATTTT. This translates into CASSFSGTRNQPQHF.

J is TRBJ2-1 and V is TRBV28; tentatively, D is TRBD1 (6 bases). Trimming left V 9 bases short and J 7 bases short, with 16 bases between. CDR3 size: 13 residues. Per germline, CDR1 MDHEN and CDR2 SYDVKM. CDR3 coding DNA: TGTGCCAGTACAGAGAGGGGGATAAATGAGCAGTTCTTC. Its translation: CASTERGINEQFF.

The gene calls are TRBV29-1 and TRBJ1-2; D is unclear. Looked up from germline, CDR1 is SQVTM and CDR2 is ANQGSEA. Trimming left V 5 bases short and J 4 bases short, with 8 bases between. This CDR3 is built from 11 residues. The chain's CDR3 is CSVPAAYGYTF. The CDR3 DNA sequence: TGCAGCGTTCCTGCTGCCTATGGCTACACCTTC. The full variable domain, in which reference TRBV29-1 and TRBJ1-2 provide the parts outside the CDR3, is SAVISQKPSRDICQRGTSLTIQCQVDSQVTMMFWYRQQPGQSLTLIATANQGSEATYESGFVIDKFPISRPNLTFSTLTVSNMSPEDSSIYLCSVPAAYGYTFGSGTRLTVV.

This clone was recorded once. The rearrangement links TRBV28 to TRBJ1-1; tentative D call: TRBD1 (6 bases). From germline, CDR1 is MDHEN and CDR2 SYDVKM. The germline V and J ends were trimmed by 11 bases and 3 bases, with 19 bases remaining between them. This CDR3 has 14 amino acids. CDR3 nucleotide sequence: TGTGCCCCCGGGGACGGGACATCCTACACTGAAGCTTTCTTT. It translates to CAPGDGTSYTEAFF.

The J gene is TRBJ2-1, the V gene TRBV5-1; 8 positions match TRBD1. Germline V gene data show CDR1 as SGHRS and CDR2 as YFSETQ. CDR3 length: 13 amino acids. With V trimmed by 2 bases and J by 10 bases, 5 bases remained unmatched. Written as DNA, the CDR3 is TGCGCCAGCAGCTTCGACAGGGGCGGCGAGCAGTTCTTC. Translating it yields CASSFDRGGEQFF.

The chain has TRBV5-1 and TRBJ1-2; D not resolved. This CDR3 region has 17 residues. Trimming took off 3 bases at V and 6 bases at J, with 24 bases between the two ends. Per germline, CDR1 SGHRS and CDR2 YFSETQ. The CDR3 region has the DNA TGCGCCAGCAGCTCGGGGATGCGGACGGGGTCACACCATGGCTACACCTTC. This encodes CASSSGMRTGSHHGYTF.

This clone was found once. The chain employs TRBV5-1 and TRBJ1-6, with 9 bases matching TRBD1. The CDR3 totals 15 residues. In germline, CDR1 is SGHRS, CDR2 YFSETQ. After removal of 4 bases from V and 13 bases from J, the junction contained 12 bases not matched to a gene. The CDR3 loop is CASSLGQGPLSPLHF. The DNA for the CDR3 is TGCGCCAGCAGCCTAGGACAGGGGCCCCTTTCCCCCCTCCACTTT.

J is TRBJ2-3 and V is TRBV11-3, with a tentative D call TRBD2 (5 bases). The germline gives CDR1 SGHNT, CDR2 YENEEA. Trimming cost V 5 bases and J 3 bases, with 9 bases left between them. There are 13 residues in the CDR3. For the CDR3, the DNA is TGTGCCAGCAGCCCCCGGGAAACAGATACGCAGTATTTT. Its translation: CASSPRETDTQYF.

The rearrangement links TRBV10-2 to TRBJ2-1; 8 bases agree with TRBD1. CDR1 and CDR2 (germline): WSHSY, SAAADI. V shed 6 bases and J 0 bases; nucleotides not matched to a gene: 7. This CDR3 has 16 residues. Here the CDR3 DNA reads TGCGCCAGCAGGGGGACAGGCAGAAACTCCTACAATGAGCAGTTCTTC. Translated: CASRGTGRNSYNEQFF.

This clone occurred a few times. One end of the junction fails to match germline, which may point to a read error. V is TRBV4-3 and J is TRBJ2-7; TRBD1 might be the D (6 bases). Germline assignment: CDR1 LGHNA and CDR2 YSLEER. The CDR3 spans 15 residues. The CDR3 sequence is CASSQDRDTSDEQYF. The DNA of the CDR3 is TGCGCCAGCAGCCAAGATCGGGACACCTCCGACGAGCAGTACTTC.

In nucleotides, the CDR3 is TGTGCCAGCAGTCCCGGCTCCGGGGTTAGGCGCGAGCAGTACTTC. Translated: CASSPGSGVRREQYF. The chain joins TRBV6-1 to TRBJ2-7; maybe TRBD2 (5 bases). Per germline, CDR1 MNHNS and CDR2 SASEGT. CDR3 length equals 15 residues. The ends were cut back, 5 bases at V and 6 bases at J, with 20 bases in the middle.

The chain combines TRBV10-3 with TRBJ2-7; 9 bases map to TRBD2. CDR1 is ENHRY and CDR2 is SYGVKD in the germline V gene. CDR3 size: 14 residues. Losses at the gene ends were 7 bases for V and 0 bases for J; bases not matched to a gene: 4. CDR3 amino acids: CAIKRTSDSYEQYF. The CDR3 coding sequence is TGTGCCATCAAGAGGACTAGCGACTCCTACGAGCAGTACTTC.

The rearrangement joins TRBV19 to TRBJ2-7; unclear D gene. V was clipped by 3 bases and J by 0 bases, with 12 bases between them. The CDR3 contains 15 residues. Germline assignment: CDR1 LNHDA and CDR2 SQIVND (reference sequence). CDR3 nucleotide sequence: TGTGCCAGTAGTATGCCAGGAACCTTCTCCTACGAGCAGTACTTC. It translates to CASSMPGTFSYEQYF.

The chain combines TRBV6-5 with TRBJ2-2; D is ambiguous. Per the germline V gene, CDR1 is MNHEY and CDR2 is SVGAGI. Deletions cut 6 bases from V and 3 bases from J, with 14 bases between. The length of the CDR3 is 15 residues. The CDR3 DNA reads TGTGCCAGCAGCACGAGAGTAGTTTACACCGGGGAGCTGTTTTTT. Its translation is CASSTRVVYTGELFF.

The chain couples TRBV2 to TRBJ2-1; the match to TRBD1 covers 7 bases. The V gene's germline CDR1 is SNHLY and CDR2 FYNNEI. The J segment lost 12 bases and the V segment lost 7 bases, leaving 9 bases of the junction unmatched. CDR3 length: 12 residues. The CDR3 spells CASTRQGEGQFF. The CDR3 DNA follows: TGTGCCAGCACAAGACAGGGCGAGGGGCAGTTCTTC.

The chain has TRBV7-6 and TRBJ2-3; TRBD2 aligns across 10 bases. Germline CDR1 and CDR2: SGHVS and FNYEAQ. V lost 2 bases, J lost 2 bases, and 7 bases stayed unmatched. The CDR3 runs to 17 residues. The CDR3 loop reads CASSLRLAGDNTDTQYF. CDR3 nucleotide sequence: TGTGCCAGCAGCTTAAGGCTAGCGGGAGACAACACAGATACGCAGTATTTT.